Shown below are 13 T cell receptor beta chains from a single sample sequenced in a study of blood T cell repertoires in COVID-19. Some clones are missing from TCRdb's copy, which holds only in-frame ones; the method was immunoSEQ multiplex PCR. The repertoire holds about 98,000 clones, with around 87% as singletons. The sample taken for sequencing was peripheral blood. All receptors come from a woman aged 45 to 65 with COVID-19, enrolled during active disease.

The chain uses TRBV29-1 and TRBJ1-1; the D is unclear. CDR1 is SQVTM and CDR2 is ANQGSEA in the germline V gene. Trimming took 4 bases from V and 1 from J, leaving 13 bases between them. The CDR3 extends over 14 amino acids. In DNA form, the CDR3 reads TGCAGCGTTGTATCCATGGGCCCGAACACTGAAGCTTTCTTT. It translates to CSVVSMGPNTEAFF.

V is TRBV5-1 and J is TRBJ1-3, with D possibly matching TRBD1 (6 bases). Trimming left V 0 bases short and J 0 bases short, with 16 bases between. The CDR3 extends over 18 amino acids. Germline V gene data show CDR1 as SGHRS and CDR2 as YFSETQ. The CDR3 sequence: CASSLDGTPLYSGNTIYF. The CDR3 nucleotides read TGCGCCAGCAGCTTGGACGGGACACCACTATACTCTGGAAACACCATATATTTT.

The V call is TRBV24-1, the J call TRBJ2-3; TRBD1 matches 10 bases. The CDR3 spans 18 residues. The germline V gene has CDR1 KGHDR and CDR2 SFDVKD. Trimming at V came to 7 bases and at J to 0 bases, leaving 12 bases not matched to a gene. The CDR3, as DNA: TGTGCCACCAGGGGGGGGACAGGGGCAGATCCTAGCACAGATACGCAGTATTTT. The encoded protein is CATRGGTGADPSTDTQYF.

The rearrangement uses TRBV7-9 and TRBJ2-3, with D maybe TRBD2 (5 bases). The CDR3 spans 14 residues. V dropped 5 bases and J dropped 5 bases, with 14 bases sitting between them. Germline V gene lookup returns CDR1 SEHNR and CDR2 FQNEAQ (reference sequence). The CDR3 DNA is TGTGCCAGCAGCCTTAGCGCTTCCCGAGATACGCAGTATTTT. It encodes CASSLSASRDTQYF. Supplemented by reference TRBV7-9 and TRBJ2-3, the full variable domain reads DTGVSQNPRHKITKRGQNVTFRCDPISEHNRLYWYRQTLGQGPEFLTYFQNEAQLEKSRLLSDRFSAERPKGSFSTLEIQRTEQGDSAMYLCASSLSASRDTQYFGPGTRLTVL.

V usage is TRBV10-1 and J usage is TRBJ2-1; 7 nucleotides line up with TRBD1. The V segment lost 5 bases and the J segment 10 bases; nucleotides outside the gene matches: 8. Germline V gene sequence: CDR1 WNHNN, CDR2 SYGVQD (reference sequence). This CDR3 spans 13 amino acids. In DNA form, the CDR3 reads TGCGCCAGCAGTAGACAGGGAATTAACGAGCAGTTCTTC. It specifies CASSRQGINEQFF.

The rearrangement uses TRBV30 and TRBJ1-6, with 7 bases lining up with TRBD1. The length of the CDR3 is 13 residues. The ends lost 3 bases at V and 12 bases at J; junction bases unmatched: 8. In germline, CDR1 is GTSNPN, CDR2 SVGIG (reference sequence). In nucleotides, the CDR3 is TGTGCCTGGAGGTTACAGGGGAGTATACCCCTCCACTTT. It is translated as CAWRLQGSIPLHF.

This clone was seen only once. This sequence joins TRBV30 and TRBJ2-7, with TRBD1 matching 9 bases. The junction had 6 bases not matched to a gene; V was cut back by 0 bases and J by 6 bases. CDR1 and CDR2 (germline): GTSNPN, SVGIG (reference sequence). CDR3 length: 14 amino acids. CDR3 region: CAWSVGGTGTEQYF. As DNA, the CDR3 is TGTGCCTGGAGTGTCGGCGGGACAGGGACCGAGCAGTACTTC. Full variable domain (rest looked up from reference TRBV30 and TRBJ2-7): SQTIHQWPATLVQPVGSPLSLECTVEGTSNPNLYWYRQAAGRGLQLLFYSVGIGQISSEVPQNLSASRPQDRQFILSSKKLLLSDSGFYLCAWSVGGTGTEQYFGPGTRLTVT.

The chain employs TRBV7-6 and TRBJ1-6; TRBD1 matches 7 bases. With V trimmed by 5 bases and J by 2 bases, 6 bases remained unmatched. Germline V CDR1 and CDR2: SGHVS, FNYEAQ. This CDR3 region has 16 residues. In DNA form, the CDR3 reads TGTGCCAGCAGCCCGTCAGGGACAGCCTATAATTCACCCCTCCACTTT. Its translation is CASSPSGTAYNSPLHF.

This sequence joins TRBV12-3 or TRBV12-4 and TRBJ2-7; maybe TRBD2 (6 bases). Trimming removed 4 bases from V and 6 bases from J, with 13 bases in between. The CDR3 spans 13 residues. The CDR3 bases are TGTGCCAGCAGTTCCCGGGACTCGGGCGAGCAGTACTTC. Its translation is CASSSRDSGEQYF.

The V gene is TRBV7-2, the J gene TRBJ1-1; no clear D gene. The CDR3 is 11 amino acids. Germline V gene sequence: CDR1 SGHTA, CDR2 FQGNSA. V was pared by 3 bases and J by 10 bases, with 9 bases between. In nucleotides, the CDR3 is TGTGCCAGCAGCTTGTCCGTTCGAGCTTTCTTT. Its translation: CASSLSVRAFF.

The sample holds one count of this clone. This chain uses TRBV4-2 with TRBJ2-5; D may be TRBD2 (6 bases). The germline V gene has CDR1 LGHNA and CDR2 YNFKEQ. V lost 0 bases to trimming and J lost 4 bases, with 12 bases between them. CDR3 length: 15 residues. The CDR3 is CASSQERVAAETQYF. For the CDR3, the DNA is TGTGCCAGCAGCCAAGAACGGGTAGCGGCAGAGACCCAGTACTTC.

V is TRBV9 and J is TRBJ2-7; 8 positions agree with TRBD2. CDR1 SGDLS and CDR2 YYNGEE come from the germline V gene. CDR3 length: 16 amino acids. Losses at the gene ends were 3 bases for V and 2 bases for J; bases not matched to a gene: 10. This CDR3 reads CASSGQSSGPAYEQYF. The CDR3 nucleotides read TGTGCCAGCAGCGGACAATCTAGCGGGCCCGCCTACGAGCAGTACTTC.

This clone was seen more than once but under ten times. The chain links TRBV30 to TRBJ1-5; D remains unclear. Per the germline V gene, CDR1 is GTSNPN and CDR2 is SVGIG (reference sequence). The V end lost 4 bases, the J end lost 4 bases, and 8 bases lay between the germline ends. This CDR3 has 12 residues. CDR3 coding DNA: TGTGCCTGGACAGAGGATAATCAGCCCCAGCATTTT. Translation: CAWTEDNQPQHF. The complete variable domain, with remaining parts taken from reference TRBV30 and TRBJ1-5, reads SQTIHQWPATLVQPVGSPLSLECTVEGTSNPNLYWYRQAAGRGLQLLFYSVGIGQISSEVPQNLSASRPQDRQFILSSKKLLLSDSGFYLCAWTEDNQPQHFGDGTRLSIL.